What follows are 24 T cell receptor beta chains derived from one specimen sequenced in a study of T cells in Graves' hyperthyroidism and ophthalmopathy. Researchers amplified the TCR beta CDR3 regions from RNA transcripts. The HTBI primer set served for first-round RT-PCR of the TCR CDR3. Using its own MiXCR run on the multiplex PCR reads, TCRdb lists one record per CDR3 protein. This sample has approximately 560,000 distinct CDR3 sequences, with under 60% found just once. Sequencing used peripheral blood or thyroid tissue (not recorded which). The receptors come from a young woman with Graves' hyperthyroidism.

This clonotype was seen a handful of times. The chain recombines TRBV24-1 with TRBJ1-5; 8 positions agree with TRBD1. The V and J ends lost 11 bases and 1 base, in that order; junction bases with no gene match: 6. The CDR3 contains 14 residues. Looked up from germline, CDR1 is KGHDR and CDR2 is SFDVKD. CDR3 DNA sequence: TGTGCCAGCCACGACAGGGGAAGCAATCAGCCCCAGCATTTT. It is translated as CASHDRGSNQPQHF.

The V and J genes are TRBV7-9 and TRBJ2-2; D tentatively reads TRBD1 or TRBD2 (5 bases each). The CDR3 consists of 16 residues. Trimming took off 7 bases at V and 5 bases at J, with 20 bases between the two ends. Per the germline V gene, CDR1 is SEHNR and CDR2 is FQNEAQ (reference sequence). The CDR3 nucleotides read TGTGCCAGCACCCCACCAAGCCAGAGGGGTACCGGGGAGCTGTTTTTT. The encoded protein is CASTPPSQRGTGELFF.

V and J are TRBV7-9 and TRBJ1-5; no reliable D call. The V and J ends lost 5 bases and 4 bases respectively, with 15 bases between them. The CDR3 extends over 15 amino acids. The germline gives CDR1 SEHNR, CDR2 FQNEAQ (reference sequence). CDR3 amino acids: CASSQDLVGNQPQHF. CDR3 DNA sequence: TGTGCCAGCAGCCAAGACTTGGTTGGGAATCAGCCCCAGCATTTT.

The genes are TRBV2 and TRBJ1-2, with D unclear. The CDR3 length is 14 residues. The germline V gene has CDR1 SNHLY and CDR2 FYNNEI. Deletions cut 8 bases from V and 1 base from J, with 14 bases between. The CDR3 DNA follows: TGTGCCAGCGGAAGCAGCACCCTTAACTATGGCTACACCTTC. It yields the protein CASGSSTLNYGYTF.

This CDR3 reads CATSDFGRDDYEQYF. CDR3 DNA: TGTGCCACCAGTGATTTTGGACGGGATGACTACGAGCAGTACTTC. The chain recombines TRBV11-1 with TRBJ2-7; TRBD2 might be the D (5 bases). The length of the CDR3 is 15 residues. Germline CDR1 is SGHAT and CDR2 is FQDESV (reference sequence). V was cut by 10 bases and J by 3 bases, with 22 bases left in between.

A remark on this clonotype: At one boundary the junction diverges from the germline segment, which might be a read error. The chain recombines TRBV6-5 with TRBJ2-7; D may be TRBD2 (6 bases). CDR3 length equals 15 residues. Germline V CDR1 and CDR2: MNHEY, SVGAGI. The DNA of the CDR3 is TGTGCCATCAGTTCCTCGGGAGTCCCCCACTACGAGCAGTACTTC. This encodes CAISSSGVPHYEQYF.

The CDR3 DNA sequence: TGCAGTGCCCCAGCGGAAGAGACAGATACGCAGTATTTT. Translation gives CSAPAEETDTQYF. The chain couples TRBV20-1 to TRBJ2-3; D may be TRBD2 (5 bases). Between the trimmed V and J ends, which lost 6 bases and 3 bases, there was a span of 13 bases. CDR3 length: 13 amino acids. The germline gives CDR1 DFQATT, CDR2 SNEGSKA (reference sequence).

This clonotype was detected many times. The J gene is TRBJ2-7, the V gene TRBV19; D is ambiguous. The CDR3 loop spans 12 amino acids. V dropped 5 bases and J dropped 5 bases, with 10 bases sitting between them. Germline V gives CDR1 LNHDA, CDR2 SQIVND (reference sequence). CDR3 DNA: TGTGCCAGTAGTCCAACCGGTGACGAGCAGTACTTC. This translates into CASSPTGDEQYF.

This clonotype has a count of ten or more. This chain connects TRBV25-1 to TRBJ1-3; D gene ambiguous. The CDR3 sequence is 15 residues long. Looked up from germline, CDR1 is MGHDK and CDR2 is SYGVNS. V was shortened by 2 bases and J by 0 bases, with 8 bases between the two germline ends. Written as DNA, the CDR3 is TGTGCCAGCAGTGAACCCTGGAGCTCTGGAAACACCATATATTTT. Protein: CASSEPWSSGNTIYF.

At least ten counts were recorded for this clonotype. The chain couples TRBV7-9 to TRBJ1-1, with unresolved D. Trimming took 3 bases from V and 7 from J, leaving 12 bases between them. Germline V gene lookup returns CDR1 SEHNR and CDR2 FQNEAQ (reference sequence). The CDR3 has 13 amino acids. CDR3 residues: CASSFPGNGEAFF. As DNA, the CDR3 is TGTGCCAGCAGCTTCCCCGGGAACGGTGAAGCTTTCTTT.

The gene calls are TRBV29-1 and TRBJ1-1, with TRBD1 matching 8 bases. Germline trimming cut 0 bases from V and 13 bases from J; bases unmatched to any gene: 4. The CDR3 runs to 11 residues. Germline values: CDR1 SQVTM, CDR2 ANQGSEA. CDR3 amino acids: CSVEDSGQGFF. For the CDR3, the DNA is TGCAGCGTTGAAGACTCCGGACAGGGTTTCTTT.

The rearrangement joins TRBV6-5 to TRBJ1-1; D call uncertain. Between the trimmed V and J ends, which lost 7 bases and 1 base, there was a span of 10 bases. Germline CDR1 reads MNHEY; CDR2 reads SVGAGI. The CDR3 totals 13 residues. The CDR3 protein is CASTPRANTEAFF. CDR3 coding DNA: TGTGCCAGCACTCCTCGCGCGAACACTGAAGCTTTCTTT.

The chain's CDR3 is CASGGRYQETQYF. The CDR3 DNA follows: TGTGCCTCGGGCGGGCGGTACCAAGAGACCCAGTACTTC. The chain joins TRBV10-3 to TRBJ2-5; D perhaps matches TRBD2 (5 bases). In germline, CDR1 is ENHRY, CDR2 SYGVKD. The CDR3 contains 13 residues. Trimming took off 11 bases at V and 0 bases at J, with 13 bases between the two ends.

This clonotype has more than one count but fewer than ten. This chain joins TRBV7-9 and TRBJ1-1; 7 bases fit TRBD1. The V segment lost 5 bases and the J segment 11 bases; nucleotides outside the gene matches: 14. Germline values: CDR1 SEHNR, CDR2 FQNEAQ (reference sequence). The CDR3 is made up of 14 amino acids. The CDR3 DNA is TGTGCCAGCAGCCCCGGAGGGGGCTTTTTTGGGGCTTTCTTT. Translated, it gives CASSPGGGFFGAFF. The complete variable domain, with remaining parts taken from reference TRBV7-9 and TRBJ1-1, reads DTGVSQNPRHKITKRGQNVTFRCDPISEHNRLYWYRQTLGQGPEFLTYFQNEAQLEKSRLLSDRFSAERPKGSFSTLEIQRTEQGDSAMYLCASSPGGGFFGAFFGQGTRLTVV.

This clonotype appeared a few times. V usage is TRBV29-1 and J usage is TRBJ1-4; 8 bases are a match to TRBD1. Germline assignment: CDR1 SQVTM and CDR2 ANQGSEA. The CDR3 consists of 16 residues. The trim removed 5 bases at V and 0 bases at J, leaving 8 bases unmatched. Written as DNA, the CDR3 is TGCAGCGTTTCCGGGGACAGGTCTGCAACTAATGAAAAACTGTTTTTT. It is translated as CSVSGDRSATNEKLFF. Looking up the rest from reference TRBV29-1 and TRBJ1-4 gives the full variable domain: SAVISQKPSRDICQRGTSLTIQCQVDSQVTMMFWYRQQPGQSLTLIATANQGSEATYESGFVIDKFPISRPNLTFSTLTVSNMSPEDSSIYLCSVSGDRSATNEKLFFGSGTQLSVL.

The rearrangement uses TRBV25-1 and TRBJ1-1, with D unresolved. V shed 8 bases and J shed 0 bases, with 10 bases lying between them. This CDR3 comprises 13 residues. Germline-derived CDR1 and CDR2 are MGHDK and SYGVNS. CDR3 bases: TGTGCCAGCCGTGCGGTTATGAACACTGAAGCTTTCTTT. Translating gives CASRAVMNTEAFF.

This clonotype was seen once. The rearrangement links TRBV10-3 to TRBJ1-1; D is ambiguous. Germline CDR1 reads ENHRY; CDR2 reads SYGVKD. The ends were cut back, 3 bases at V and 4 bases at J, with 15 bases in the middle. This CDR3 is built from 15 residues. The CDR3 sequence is CAISEVMGSSTEAFF. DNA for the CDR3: TGTGCCATCAGTGAAGTTATGGGGAGCTCCACTGAAGCTTTCTTT.

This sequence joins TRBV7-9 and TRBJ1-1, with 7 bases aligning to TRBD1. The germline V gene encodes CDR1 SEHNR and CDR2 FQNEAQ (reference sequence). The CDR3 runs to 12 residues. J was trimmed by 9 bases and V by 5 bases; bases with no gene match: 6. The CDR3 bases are TGTGCCAGCAGCCTCGGACAGGTCCAAGCTTTCTTT. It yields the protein CASSLGQVQAFF. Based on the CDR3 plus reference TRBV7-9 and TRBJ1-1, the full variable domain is DTGVSQNPRHKITKRGQNVTFRCDPISEHNRLYWYRQTLGQGPEFLTYFQNEAQLEKSRLLSDRFSAERPKGSFSTLEIQRTEQGDSAMYLCASSLGQVQAFFGQGTRLTVV.

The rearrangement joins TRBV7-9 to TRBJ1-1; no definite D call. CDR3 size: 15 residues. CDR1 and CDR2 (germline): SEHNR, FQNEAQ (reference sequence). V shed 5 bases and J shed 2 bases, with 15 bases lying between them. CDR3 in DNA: TGTGCCAGCAGCCGGCGGCGGGCGATAAACACTGAAGCTTTCTTT. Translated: CASSRRRAINTEAFF.

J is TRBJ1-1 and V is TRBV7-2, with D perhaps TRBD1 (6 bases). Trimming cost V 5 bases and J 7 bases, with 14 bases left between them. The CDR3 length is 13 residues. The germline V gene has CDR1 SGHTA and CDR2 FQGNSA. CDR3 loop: CASSRQVLGEAFF. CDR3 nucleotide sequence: TGTGCCAGCAGCCGACAGGTTTTGGGTGAAGCTTTCTTT.

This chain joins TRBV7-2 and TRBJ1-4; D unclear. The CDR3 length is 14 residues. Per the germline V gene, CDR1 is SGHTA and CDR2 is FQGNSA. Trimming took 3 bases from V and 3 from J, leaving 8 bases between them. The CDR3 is CASSFYSSNEKLFF. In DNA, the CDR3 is TGTGCCAGCAGCTTTTACAGCTCTAATGAAAAACTGTTTTTT.

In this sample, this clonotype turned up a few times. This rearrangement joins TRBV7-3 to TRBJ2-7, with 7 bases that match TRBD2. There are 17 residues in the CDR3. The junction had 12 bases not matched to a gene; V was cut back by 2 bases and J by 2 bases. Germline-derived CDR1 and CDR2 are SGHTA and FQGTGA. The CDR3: CASSLEPSASGPYEQYF. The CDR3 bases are TGTGCCAGCAGCTTAGAACCGTCGGCTAGCGGCCCCTACGAGCAGTACTTC.

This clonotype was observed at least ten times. CDR3 loop: CASRPGTGGLEQYF. Here the CDR3 DNA reads TGTGCCAGCAGGCCAGGGACAGGGGGCCTCGAGCAGTACTTC. The chain combines TRBV7-9 with TRBJ2-7; 12 nucleotides line up with TRBD1. Germline V CDR1 and CDR2: SEHNR, FQNEAQ (reference sequence). This CDR3 contains 14 residues. V dropped 6 bases and J dropped 6; count of bases not matched to a gene: 6.

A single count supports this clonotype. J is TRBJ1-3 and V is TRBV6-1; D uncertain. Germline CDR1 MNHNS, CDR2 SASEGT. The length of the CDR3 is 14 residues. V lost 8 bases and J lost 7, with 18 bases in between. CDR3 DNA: TGTGCCAGCCGGACTAGCGACAATAGTAACACCATATATTTT. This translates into CASRTSDNSNTIYF.